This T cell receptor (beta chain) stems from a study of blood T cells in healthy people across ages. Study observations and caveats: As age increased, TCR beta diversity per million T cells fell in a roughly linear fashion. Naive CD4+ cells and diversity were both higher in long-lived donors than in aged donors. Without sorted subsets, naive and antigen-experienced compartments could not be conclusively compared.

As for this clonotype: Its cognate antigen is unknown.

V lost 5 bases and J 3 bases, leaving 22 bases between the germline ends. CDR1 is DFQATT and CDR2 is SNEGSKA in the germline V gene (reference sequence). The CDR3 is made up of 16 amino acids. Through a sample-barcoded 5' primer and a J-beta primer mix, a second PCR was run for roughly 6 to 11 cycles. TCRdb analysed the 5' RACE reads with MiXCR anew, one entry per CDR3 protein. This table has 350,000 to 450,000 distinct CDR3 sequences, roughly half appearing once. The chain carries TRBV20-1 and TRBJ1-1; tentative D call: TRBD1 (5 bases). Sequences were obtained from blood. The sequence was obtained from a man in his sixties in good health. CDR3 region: CSAGEVKRGSHTEAFF. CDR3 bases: TGCAGTGCTGGGGAAGTGAAGAGGGGTTCTCACACTGAAGCTTTCTTT.